Shown below are 19 T cell receptor beta chains from a single sample sequenced in a study of cytomegalovirus exposure and HLA in healthy donors. In the PCR, 60 Vbeta and 13 Jbeta primers were used. The repertoire was sequenced with immunoSEQ multiplex PCR; TCRdb's copy has only in-frame clones and lacks some. Among a few hundred thousand clones listed, almost 85% were seen once. The source material was PBMCs. The receptors originated from a middle-aged woman in good health and CMV-seropositive.

The J gene is TRBJ2-1, the V gene TRBV9; unclear D gene. The CDR3 has 13 residues. CDR1 SGDLS and CDR2 YYNGEE come from the germline V gene. V was shortened by 0 bases and J by 7 bases, with 8 bases between the two germline ends. In DNA, the CDR3 is TGTGCCAGCAGCGTAGGGGCAGAGAATGAGCAGTTCTTC. Translating gives CASSVGAENEQFF.

The rearrangement joins TRBV19 to TRBJ1-3; 7 bases agree with TRBD1. The germline V gene encodes CDR1 LNHDA and CDR2 SQIVND (reference sequence). There are 16 residues in the CDR3. V shed 4 bases, J shed 4 bases, and the junction held 10 bases outside the gene matches. DNA of the CDR3: TGTGCCAGTAGTACCGACGGGACAGCACCGGGAAACACCATATATTTT. Translation: CASSTDGTAPGNTIYF.

The chain recombines TRBV6-6 with TRBJ1-1; tentatively, D is TRBD1 (6 bases). This CDR3 region has 12 residues. Trimming pared 5 bases from V and 7 bases from J, leaving 11 bases between. Per germline, CDR1 MNHNY and CDR2 SVGAGI (reference sequence). The CDR3 loop is CASSIGQFEAFF. The CDR3 DNA sequence: TGTGCCAGCAGTATCGGACAGTTTGAAGCTTTCTTT.

The rearrangement joins TRBV18 to TRBJ2-5; 8 nucleotides line up with TRBD2. Per the germline V gene, CDR1 is KGHSH and CDR2 is LQKENI. With V trimmed by 4 bases and J by 4 bases, 8 bases remained unmatched. The CDR3 totals 15 residues. CDR3 nucleotides: TGTGCCAGCTCACGCGGAGCGGGAGCAGGAGAGACCCAGTACTTC. Translated, it gives CASSRGAGAGETQYF. The full variable domain, rest sourced from reference TRBV18 and TRBJ2-5, is NAGVMQNPRHLVRRRGQEARLRCSPMKGHSHVYWYRQLPEEGLKFMVYLQKENIIDESGMPKERFSAEFPKEGPSILRIQQVVRGDSAAYFCASSRGAGAGETQYFGPGTRLLVL.

The rearrangement uses TRBV10-2 and TRBJ2-6; the D gene is possibly TRBD1 (6 bases). CDR3 length: 18 residues. V dropped 0 bases and J dropped 0 bases, with 12 bases sitting between them. Germline V gene sequence: CDR1 WSHSY, CDR2 SAAADI. CDR3 in amino acids: CASSESSGAHSGANVLTF. In nucleotides, the CDR3 is TGCGCCAGCAGTGAGTCATCAGGGGCCCACTCTGGGGCCAACGTCCTGACTTTC.

The J gene is TRBJ1-1, the V gene TRBV28; TRBD1 might be the D (5 bases). The germline V gene encodes CDR1 MDHEN and CDR2 SYDVKM. The V gene lost 5 bases and the J gene lost 8 bases, with 18 bases spanning the gap. This CDR3 has 14 amino acids. CDR3 in amino acids: CASSETGSPGEAFF. CDR3 in DNA: TGTGCCAGCAGTGAAACCGGGAGCCCAGGGGAAGCTTTCTTT. Full variable domain (rest looked up from reference TRBV28 and TRBJ1-1): DVKVTQSSRYLVKRTGEKVFLECVQDMDHENMFWYRQDPGLGLRLIYFSYDVKMKEKGDIPEGYSVSREKKERFSLILESASTNQTSMYLCASSETGSPGEAFFGQGTRLTVV.

This rearrangement joins TRBV30 to TRBJ1-1, with D hard to call. V lost 0 bases to trimming and J lost 2 bases, with 7 bases between them. Germline CDR1 and CDR2: GTSNPN and SVGIG (reference sequence). The CDR3 is made up of 13 amino acids. CDR3 sequence: CAWSVLDNTEAFF. The CDR3 DNA reads as TGTGCCTGGAGTGTACTTGATAACACTGAAGCTTTCTTT.

This chain connects TRBV29-1 to TRBJ2-2; 12 bases agree with TRBD2. The length of the CDR3 is 15 residues. Trimming at V came to 4 bases and at J to 5 bases, leaving 5 bases not matched to a gene. Looked up from germline, CDR1 is SQVTM and CDR2 is ANQGSEA. This chain's CDR3 is CSVAKTSGGTGELFF. The CDR3 region has the DNA TGCAGCGTTGCCAAGACTAGCGGGGGTACCGGGGAGCTGTTTTTT.

CDR3 sequence: CASSSDRSNSPLHF. The CDR3 DNA sequence: TGTGCCAGCAGCTCGGACAGGAGTAATTCACCCCTCCACTTT. The chain carries TRBV5-8 and TRBJ1-6; 7 bases map to TRBD1. This CDR3 region has 14 residues. CDR1 is SGHTS and CDR2 is YDEGEE in the germline V gene. The ends lost 3 bases at V and 6 bases at J; junction bases unmatched: 3.

The chain links TRBV5-6 to TRBJ2-3, with TRBD1 identical over 7 bases. CDR3 size: 16 residues. Trimming took 3 bases from V and 0 from J; bases not matched to a gene: 7. Germline assignment: CDR1 SGHDT and CDR2 YYEEEE. As DNA, the CDR3 is TGTGCCAGCAGCTGGGGACAGCTCTCTAGCACAGATACGCAGTATTTT. Its translation: CASSWGQLSSTDTQYF. Combining the CDR3 with reference TRBV5-6 and TRBJ2-3 gives the whole variable domain DAGVTQSPTHLIKTRGQQVTLRCSPKSGHDTVSWYQQALGQGPQFIFQYYEEEERQRGNFPDRFSGHQFPNYSSELNVNALLLGDSALYLCASSWGQLSSTDTQYFGPGTRLTVL.

This clone was seen a handful of times. The chain has TRBV5-5 and TRBJ2-2, with D perhaps TRBD1 (6 bases). V was clipped by 5 bases and J by 1 base, with 18 bases between them. In germline, CDR1 is SGHKS, CDR2 YYEKEE (reference sequence). There are 17 residues in the CDR3. The CDR3 here is CASRRGGDPGNTGELFF. DNA for the CDR3: TGTGCCAGCAGGAGAGGGGGAGATCCCGGGAACACCGGGGAGCTGTTTTTT.

The gene calls are TRBV30 and TRBJ2-6; D unresolved. The CDR3 is 13 amino acids. Trimming pared 0 bases from V and 4 bases from J, leaving 4 bases between. Germline V lookup: CDR1 GTSNPN, CDR2 SVGIG (reference sequence). CDR3 residues: CAWSVQGANVLTF. Written as DNA, the CDR3 is TGTGCCTGGAGTGTACAAGGGGCCAACGTCCTGACTTTC. Variable domain in full (rest from reference TRBV30 and TRBJ2-6): SQTIHQWPATLVQPVGSPLSLECTVEGTSNPNLYWYRQAAGRGLQLLFYSVGIGQISSEVPQNLSASRPQDRQFILSSKKLLLSDSGFYLCAWSVQGANVLTFGAGSRLTVL.

The chain is built from TRBV29-1 and TRBJ2-7; 7 positions match TRBD1. Looked up from germline, CDR1 is SQVTM and CDR2 is ANQGSEA. The CDR3 totals 18 residues. V was clipped by 7 bases and J by 0 bases; unmatched bases: 21. This CDR3 reads CSAEVPVPGQRSSYEQYF. For the CDR3, the DNA is TGCAGCGCCGAAGTCCCTGTCCCGGGACAGAGGAGCTCCTACGAGCAGTACTTC.

This clone was observed a handful of times. The rearrangement links TRBV7-2 to TRBJ2-5; 8 bases map to TRBD2. The CDR3 is made up of 15 amino acids. Trimming cost V 6 bases and J 7 bases; bases outside gene matches: 13. Germline loops: CDR1 SGHTA, CDR2 FQGNSA. Written as DNA, the CDR3 is TGTGCCAGCAGAGGAACTAGCGGTCCGGGAGGGACCCAGTACTTC. It codes for CASRGTSGPGGTQYF.

As regards this clone: At one end the junction does not follow the germline gene, possibly because of a read error. The chain recombines TRBV2 with TRBJ2-1, with 12 bases lining up with TRBD2. The germline gives CDR1 SNHLY, CDR2 FYNNEI. The CDR3 extends over 15 amino acids. Here the CDR3 DNA reads TGTGCCAGCAGGGAAGGACTAGCGGGGTGGGATGAGCAGTTCTTC. Its translation: CASREGLAGWDEQFF.

This sequence joins TRBV7-6 and TRBJ1-1; tentatively, D is TRBD1 (6 bases). The germline V gene has CDR1 SGHVS and CDR2 FNYEAQ. Between the trimmed V and J ends, which lost 4 bases and 1 base, there was a span of 13 bases. The CDR3 consists of 15 residues. As DNA, the CDR3 is TGTGCCAGCAGCTCTTACCCAGGGGAGAACACTGAAGCTTTCTTT. It codes for CASSSYPGENTEAFF.

This rearrangement joins TRBV9 to TRBJ2-7; tentatively, D is TRBD2 (6 bases). Per germline, CDR1 SGDLS and CDR2 YYNGEE. There are 14 residues in the CDR3. V was pared by 2 bases and J by 3 bases, with 12 bases between. The chain's CDR3 is CASSVGLNSYEQYF. The CDR3 nucleotides are TGTGCCAGCAGCGTGGGACTCAATAGCTACGAGCAGTACTTC.

The J gene is TRBJ2-2, the V gene TRBV11-3; D perhaps matches TRBD2 (5 bases). This CDR3 region has 12 residues. Germline V gives CDR1 SGHNT, CDR2 YENEEA. The germline V and J ends were trimmed by 11 bases and 4 bases, with 11 bases remaining between them. The CDR3 spells CAVGGPTGELFF. CDR3 bases: TGTGCCGTAGGAGGTCCCACCGGGGAGCTGTTTTTT.

The rearrangement uses TRBV29-1 and TRBJ2-5, with 9 nucleotides matching TRBD1. The germline CDR1 and CDR2 sequences are SQVTM and ANQGSEA. The CDR3 loop spans 16 amino acids. J lost 2 bases, V lost 0 bases, and 7 bases had no gene match. In DNA form, the CDR3 reads TGCAGCGTTGAAGATCCCCTCGACAGGGGGCAAGAGACCCAGTACTTC. Protein: CSVEDPLDRGQETQYF.